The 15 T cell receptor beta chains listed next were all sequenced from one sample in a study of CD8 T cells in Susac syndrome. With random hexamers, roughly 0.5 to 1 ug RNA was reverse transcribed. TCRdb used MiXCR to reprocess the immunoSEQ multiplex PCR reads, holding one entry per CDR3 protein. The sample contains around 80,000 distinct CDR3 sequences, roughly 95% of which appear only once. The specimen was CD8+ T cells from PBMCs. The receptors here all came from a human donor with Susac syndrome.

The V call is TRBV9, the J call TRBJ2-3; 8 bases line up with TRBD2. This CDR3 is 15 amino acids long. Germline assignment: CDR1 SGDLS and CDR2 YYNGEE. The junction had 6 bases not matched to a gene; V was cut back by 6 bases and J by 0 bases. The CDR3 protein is CASTGGTSSTDTQYF. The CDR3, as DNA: TGTGCCAGCACGGGGGGGACATCTAGCACAGATACGCAGTATTTT.

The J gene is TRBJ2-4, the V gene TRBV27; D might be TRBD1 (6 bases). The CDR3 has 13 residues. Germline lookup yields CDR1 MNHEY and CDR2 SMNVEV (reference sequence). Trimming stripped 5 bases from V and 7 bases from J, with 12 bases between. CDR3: CASSPRGLNIQYF. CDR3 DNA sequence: TGTGCCAGCAGTCCCAGGGGCCTGAACATTCAGTACTTC.

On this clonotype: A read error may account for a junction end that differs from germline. The CDR3 DNA is TGTGCCAGCAGTTTTCGGCCGGGAGGCTCTGAAAACACCATATATTTT. Residues: CASSFRPGGSENTIYF. This chain uses TRBV27 with TRBJ1-3, with no clear D. This CDR3 has 16 residues. Germline V lookup: CDR1 MNHEY, CDR2 SMNVEV (reference sequence).

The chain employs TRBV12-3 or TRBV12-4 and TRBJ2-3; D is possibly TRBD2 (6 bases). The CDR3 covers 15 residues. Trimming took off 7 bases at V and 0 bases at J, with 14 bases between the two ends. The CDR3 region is CASTPSRGSTDTQYF. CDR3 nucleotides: TGTGCCAGCACCCCAAGCCGGGGGAGCACAGATACGCAGTATTTT.

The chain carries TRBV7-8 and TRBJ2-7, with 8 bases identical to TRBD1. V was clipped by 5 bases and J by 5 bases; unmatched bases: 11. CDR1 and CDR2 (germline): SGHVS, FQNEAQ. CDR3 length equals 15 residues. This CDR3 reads CASSEDRGWADEQYF. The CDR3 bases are TGTGCCAGCAGCGAAGACAGGGGTTGGGCCGACGAGCAGTACTTC.

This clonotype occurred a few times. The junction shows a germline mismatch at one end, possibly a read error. The CDR3 DNA follows: TGTGCCAGCAGCTTAGGTGGTGAAGCTTTCTTT. This codes for CASSLGGEAFF. The chain has TRBV5-1 and TRBJ1-1, with D hard to call. CDR3 length equals 11 residues. Germline CDR1 is SGHRS and CDR2 is YFSETQ.

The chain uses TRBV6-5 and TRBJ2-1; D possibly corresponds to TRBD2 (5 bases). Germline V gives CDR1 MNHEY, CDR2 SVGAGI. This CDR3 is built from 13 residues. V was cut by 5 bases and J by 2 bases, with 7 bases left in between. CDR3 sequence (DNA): TGTGCCAGCAGTCCCGGGACCTACAATGAGCAGTTCTTC. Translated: CASSPGTYNEQFF.

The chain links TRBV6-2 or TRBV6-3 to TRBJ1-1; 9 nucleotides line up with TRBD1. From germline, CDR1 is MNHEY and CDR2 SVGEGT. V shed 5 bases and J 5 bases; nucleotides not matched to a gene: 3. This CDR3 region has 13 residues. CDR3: CASSTGGWTEAFF. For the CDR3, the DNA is TGTGCCAGCAGTACAGGGGGCTGGACTGAAGCTTTCTTT.

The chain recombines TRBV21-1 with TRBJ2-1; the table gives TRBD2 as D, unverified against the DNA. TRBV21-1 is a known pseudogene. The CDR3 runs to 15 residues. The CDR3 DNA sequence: TGTGCCAGCAGCAAAGTTAGCGGGGGCTACAATGAGCAGTTCTTC. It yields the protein CASSKVSGGYNEQFF.

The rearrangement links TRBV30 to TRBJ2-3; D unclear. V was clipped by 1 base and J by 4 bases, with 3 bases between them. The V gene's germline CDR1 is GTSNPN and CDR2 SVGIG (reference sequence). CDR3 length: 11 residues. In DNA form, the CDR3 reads TGTGCCTGGAGTGCCCCAGATACGCAGTATTTT. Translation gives CAWSAPDTQYF.

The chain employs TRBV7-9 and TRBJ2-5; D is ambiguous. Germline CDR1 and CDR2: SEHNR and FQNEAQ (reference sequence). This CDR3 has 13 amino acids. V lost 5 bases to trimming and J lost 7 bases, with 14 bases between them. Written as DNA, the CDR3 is TGTGCCAGCAGCCTCTATTTAGACGGGACCCAGTACTTC. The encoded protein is CASSLYLDGTQYF.

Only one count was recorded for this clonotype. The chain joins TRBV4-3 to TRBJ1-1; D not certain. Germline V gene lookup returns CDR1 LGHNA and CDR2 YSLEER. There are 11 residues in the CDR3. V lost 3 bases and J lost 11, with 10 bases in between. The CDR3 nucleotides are TGCGCCAGCAGCCATGGCAGGAACGCTTTCTTT. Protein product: CASSHGRNAFF.

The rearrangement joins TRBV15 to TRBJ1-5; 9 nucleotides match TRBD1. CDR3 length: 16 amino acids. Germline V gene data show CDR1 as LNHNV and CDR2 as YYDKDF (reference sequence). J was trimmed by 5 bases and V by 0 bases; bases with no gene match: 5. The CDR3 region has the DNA TGTGCCACCAGCAGAGATCTTAGGACAGGGGATCAGCCCCAGCATTTT. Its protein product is CATSRDLRTGDQPQHF.

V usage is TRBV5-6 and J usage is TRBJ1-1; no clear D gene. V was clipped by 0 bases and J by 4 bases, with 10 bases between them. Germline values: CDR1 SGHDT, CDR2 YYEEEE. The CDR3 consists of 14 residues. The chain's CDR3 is CASSLGSRGTEAFF. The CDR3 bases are TGTGCCAGCAGCTTGGGCAGCCGTGGCACTGAAGCTTTCTTT.

The CDR3 reads CASSFLTGRNEQYF. The DNA of the CDR3 is TGTGCCAGCAGTTTCCTGACAGGGAGAAACGAGCAGTACTTC. The chain recombines TRBV28 with TRBJ2-7, with TRBD1 matching 7 bases. CDR1 and CDR2 (germline): MDHEN, SYDVKM. V lost 3 bases, J lost 5 bases, and 7 bases stayed unmatched. The CDR3 loop spans 14 amino acids.